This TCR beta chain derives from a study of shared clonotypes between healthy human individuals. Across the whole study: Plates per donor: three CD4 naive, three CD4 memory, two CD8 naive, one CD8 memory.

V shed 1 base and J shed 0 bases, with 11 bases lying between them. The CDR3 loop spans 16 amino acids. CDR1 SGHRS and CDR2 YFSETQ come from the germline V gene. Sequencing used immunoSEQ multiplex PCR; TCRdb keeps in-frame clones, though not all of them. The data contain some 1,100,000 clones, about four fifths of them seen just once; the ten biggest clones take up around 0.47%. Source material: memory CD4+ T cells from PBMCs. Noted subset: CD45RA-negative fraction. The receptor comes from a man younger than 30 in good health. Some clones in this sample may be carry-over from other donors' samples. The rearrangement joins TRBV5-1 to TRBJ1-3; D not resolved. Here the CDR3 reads CASSLYGSDSGNTIYF. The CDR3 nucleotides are TGCGCCAGCAGCTTGTATGGTAGCGACTCTGGAAACACCATATATTTT.